The TCR beta chain under discussion was sequenced for a study of shared clonotypes between healthy human individuals. Everyone who donated was a Caucasian adult who lived in Nashville, Tennessee. Deep level was the assay's run setting. The method was immunoSEQ multiplex PCR; TCRdb's version includes in-frame clones alone and lacks a portion of them. The sample yields about 990,000 clones, about four fifths seen once. Germline CDR1 reads KGHSH; CDR2 reads LQKENI. CDR3 length: 13 residues. V lost 6 bases to trimming and J lost 8 bases; unmatched junction nucleotides: 9. With regard to this clone: Its antigen is currently unknown.

Study outcomes and limitations: Around 5% was the fraction of naive CD4 clonotypes found shared across a handful of donors.

Sequenced: memory CD4+ T cells from PBMCs. Stated subset: CD45RA-negative fraction. The sequence derives from a man younger than 35 in good health. Some clones in this sample may be carry-over from other donors' samples. The chain uses TRBV18 and TRBJ1-2, with 7 bases lining up with TRBD1. CDR3 protein: CASSHGTDGGYTF. CDR3 DNA: TGTGCCAGCTCCCACGGGACAGACGGAGGCTACACCTTC. Based on the CDR3 plus reference TRBV18 and TRBJ1-2, the full variable domain is NAGVMQNPRHLVRRRGQEARLRCSPMKGHSHVYWYRQLPEEGLKFMVYLQKENIIDESGMPKERFSAEFPKEGPSILRIQQVVRGDSAAYFCASSHGTDGGYTFGSGTRLTVV.